A selection of T cell receptor beta chains follows, all from one sample in a study of blood T cell repertoires in COVID-19. Sequencing was performed with immunoSEQ multiplex PCR; in TCRdb, only in-frame clones are kept and a portion is missing. The table has 400,000 to 550,000 clones, roughly 89% seen once; the top ten hold over 4%. The specimen sequenced was peripheral blood. The receptors shown here come from a woman in her 30s with acute or convalescent COVID-19. Both conserved end residues are part of each CDR3. D genes are given only for firm matches. Clone size is not always given. Where it is, it says once, few, many or a class for expanded clones.

NA	TRBV15	NA	TRBJ1-5	CATSRDKLGTGQPQHF	TGTGCCACCAGCAGAGATAAATTGGGAACAGGTCAGCCCCAGCATTTT
TRBD1	TRBV5-8	NA	TRBJ1-1	CASSYTGGTEAFF	TGTGCCAGCAGCTATACAGGGGGCACTGAAGCTTTCTTT
TRBD2	TRBV7-2	NA	TRBJ2-1	CASSPSGGAGYNEQFF	TGTGCCAGCAGCCCTAGCGGGGGGGCGGGATACAATGAGCAGTTCTTC
TRBD2	TRBV7-3	NA	TRBJ2-3	CASSLFSGGTDTQYF	TGTGCCAGCAGCTTATTCAGCGGGGGCACAGATACGCAGTATTTT
NA	TRBV6-2/TRBV6-3	NA	TRBJ1-2	CASSYSGGSGYTF	TGTGCCAGCAGTTACTCGGGGGGAAGTGGCTACACCTTC
TRBD1	TRBV10-3	once	TRBJ1-2	CAISGQGANGYTF	TGTGCCATCTCGGGACAGGGGGCCAATGGCTACACCTTC
TRBD1	TRBV7-9	NA	TRBJ2-5	CASSTGQGARETQYF	TGTGCCAGCAGCACGGGACAGGGGGCGCGGGAGACCCAGTACTTC
NA	TRBV9	NA	TRBJ2-1	CASSVGRLRPEGEQFF	TGTGCCAGCAGCGTAGGTCGCTTGCGTCCAGAGGGTGAGCAGTTCTTC
NA	TRBV2	NA	TRBJ2-3	CASSGGEVQTDTQYF	TGTGCCAGCAGTGGGGGAGAGGTCCAGACAGATACGCAGTATTTT
NA	TRBV5-6	NA	TRBJ2-3	CASSLGGLGYTDTQYF	TGTGCCAGCAGCTTGGGGGGACTCGGCTACACAGATACGCAGTATTTT
TRBD1	TRBV30	NA	TRBJ2-3	CAWSGRGTEITRDTQYF	TGTGCCTGGAGTGGACGAGGGACAGAAATCACGAGGGATACGCAGTATTTT
TRBD2	TRBV5-1	NA	TRBJ2-1	CASSLLADSTYNEQFF	TGCGCCAGCAGCTTACTAGCGGATTCAACCTACAATGAGCAGTTCTTC
NA	TRBV6-5	NA	TRBJ1-6	CASEDYNSPLHF	TGTGCCAGCGAGGATTATAATTCACCCCTCCACTTT
TRBD2	TRBV4-2	NA	TRBJ2-7	CASSQVTSGGSYEQYF	TGTGCCAGCAGCCAGGTGACTAGCGGGGGCTCCTACGAGCAGTACTTC
NA	TRBV15	NA	TRBJ1-3	CATSRVSGTGNTIYF	TGTGCCACCAGCAGAGTGTCAGGAACTGGAAACACCATATATTTT
TRBD1	TRBV10-3	NA	TRBJ2-1	CAISEPDRGLRNEQFF	TGTGCCATCAGTGAGCCGGACAGGGGGCTACGCAATGAGCAGTTCTTC
NA	TRBV28	few	TRBJ1-1	CASRYGQTNTEAFF	TGTGCCAGCAGGTACGGACAGACGAACACTGAAGCTTTCTTT
TRBD1	TRBV7-9	NA	TRBJ1-4	CASSFGGGGEKLFF	TGTGCCAGCAGCTTCGGAGGGGGCGGTGAAAAACTGTTTTTT
TRBD1	TRBV10-3	NA	TRBJ2-3	CAISGDRGYGDTQYF	TGTGCCATCAGTGGGGACAGGGGGTATGGAGATACGCAGTATTTT
NA	TRBV4-1	once	TRBJ2-2	CASSEGPLAGELFF	TGCGCCAGCAGCGAAGGCCCCCTAGCCGGGGAGCTGTTTTTT
NA	TRBV14	NA	TRBJ1-4	CASARLTTNEKLFF	TGTGCCAGCGCCCGACTTACAACTAATGAAAAACTGTTTTTT
NA	TRBV6-6	NA	TRBJ2-5	CASSYRHGETQYF	TGTGCCAGCAGCTATAGACATGGGGAGACCCAGTACTTC
TRBD2	TRBV5-1	NA	TRBJ2-2	CASSLERGGVTGELFF	TGCGCCAGCAGCTTGGAACGGGGGGGTGTCACCGGGGAGCTGTTTTTT